The clone carrying this T cell receptor beta chain was seen only a few times. The CDR3 is 13 amino acids. Germline V CDR1 and CDR2: SGHTA, FQGNSA. After removal of 5 bases from V and 5 bases from J, the junction contained 4 bases not matched to a gene. The data originate from a study of blood T cell repertoires in COVID-19. Method: immunoSEQ multiplex PCR; TCRdb's copy keeps in-frame clones and lacks some. The table shows approximately 180,000 clones, with around 80% occurring only once. The receptor's source is a woman between 45 and 60 years old with acute COVID-19. V is TRBV7-2 and J is TRBJ1-2, with TRBD1 matching 8 bases. The specimen was PBMCs or T cells enriched from blood (not recorded which). Written as DNA, the CDR3 is TGTGCCAGCAGCGGACAGGGTTTTTATGGCTACACCTTC. Encoded protein: CASSGQGFYGYTF. Looking up the rest from reference TRBV7-2 and TRBJ1-2 gives the full variable domain: GAGVSQSPSNKVTEKGKDVELRCDPISGHTALYWYRQSLGQGLEFLIYFQGNSAPDKSGLPSDRFSAERTGGSVSTLTIQRTQQEDSAVYLCASSGQGFYGYTFGSGTRLTVV.